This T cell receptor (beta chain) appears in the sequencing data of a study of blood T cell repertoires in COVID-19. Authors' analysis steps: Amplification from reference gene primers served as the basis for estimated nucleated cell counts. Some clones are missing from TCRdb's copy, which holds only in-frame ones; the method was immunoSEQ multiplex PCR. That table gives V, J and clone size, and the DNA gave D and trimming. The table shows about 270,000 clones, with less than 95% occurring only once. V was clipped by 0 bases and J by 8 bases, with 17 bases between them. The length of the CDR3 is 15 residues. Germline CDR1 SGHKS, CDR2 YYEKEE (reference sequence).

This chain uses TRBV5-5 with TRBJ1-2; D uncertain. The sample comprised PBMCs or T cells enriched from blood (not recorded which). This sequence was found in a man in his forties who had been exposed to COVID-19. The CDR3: CASSLEMVVLLGYTF. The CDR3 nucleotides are TGTGCCAGCAGCTTGGAGATGGTAGTTTTATTAGGCTACACCTTC.